The TCR beta chain described here comes from a study of blood T cell repertoires in COVID-19. Across the study: Whether acute or convalescent, the COVID-19 samples came from the United States, Italy and Spain.

CDR3 length: 14 amino acids. Unmatched junction bases numbered 7, after V lost 2 bases and J lost 6 bases. Germline V CDR1 and CDR2: SQVTM, ANQGSEA. Here immunoSEQ multiplex PCR was the method, and the copy in TCRdb shows in-frame clones only, minus some. The sample lists about 210,000 clones, about 90% occurring once. The chain combines TRBV29-1 with TRBJ2-1; TRBD2 matches at 7 bases. The receptor was isolated from a man between 18 and 29 years old with active or convalescent COVID-19. The sample was peripheral blood. CDR3 in amino acids: CSVEKAGPINEQFF. The CDR3 coding sequence is TGCAGCGTTGAAAAAGCGGGACCTATCAATGAGCAGTTCTTC.